One sample yielded the 11 T cell receptor beta chains listed below, sequenced in a study of blood T cell repertoires in COVID-19. Only in-frame clones appear in the TCRdb table, and some are missing; sequencing was by immunoSEQ multiplex PCR. The sample has approximately 200,000 clones, 60% to 85% seen once; the top ten hold around 16%. Material for sequencing was peripheral blood. These receptors were taken from a man aged 60 to 69 with active or convalescent COVID-19.

The rearrangement joins TRBV3-1 (or the pseudogene TRBV3-2) to TRBJ2-2, with D hard to call. There are 14 residues in the CDR3. Germline V gene sequence: CDR1 LGHDT, CDR2 YNNKEL (reference sequence). V was pared by 2 bases and J by 5 bases, with 9 bases between. In DNA, the CDR3 is TGTGCCAGCAGCCAAAACCGACTTACCGGGGAGCTGTTTTTT. This gives the protein CASSQNRLTGELFF.

Only one count was recorded for this clone. This chain joins TRBV27 and TRBJ2-3; possible D gene TRBD2, 5 bases. The CDR3 is made up of 14 amino acids. Germline V lookup: CDR1 MNHEY, CDR2 SMNVEV (reference sequence). Trimming shortened V by 7 bases and J by 1 base, and 12 bases separated the two germline ends. The CDR3 spells CASTRSGGTDTQYF. The CDR3 coding sequence is TGTGCCAGCACCAGAAGCGGAGGCACAGATACGCAGTATTTT.

The chain has TRBV29-1 and TRBJ2-7; TRBD1 aligns across 8 bases. The germline CDR1 and CDR2 sequences are SQVTM and ANQGSEA. This CDR3 region has 14 residues. The ends lost 1 base at V and 6 bases at J; junction bases unmatched: 8. This CDR3 is CSVEGAGGHLEQYF. The CDR3, as DNA: TGCAGCGTTGAAGGGGCAGGGGGCCACCTCGAGCAGTACTTC.

The gene calls are TRBV29-1 and TRBJ2-1; the D is unclear. The CDR3 contains 11 residues. The V end was cut by 2 bases, the J end by 8 bases, with 7 bases between. The V gene's germline CDR1 is SQVTM and CDR2 ANQGSEA. The CDR3 sequence is CSVEPSYEQFF. As DNA, the CDR3 is TGCAGCGTTGAACCTTCTTATGAGCAGTTCTTC.

This clone has only a few counts. J is TRBJ2-7 and V is TRBV9; D is possibly TRBD2 (6 bases). In germline, CDR1 is SGDLS, CDR2 YYNGEE. V was shortened by 4 bases and J by 5 bases, with 16 bases between the two germline ends. This CDR3 region has 14 residues. The chain's CDR3 is CASSLEEGFHEQYF. CDR3 nucleotide sequence: TGTGCCAGCAGCCTAGAGGAGGGTTTCCACGAGCAGTACTTC. Based on the CDR3 plus reference TRBV9 and TRBJ2-7, the full variable domain is DSGVTQTPKHLITATGQRVTLRCSPRSGDLSVYWYQQSLDQGLQFLIQYYNGEERAKGNILERFSAQQFPDLHSELNLSSLELGDSALYFCASSLEEGFHEQYFGPGTRLTVT.

This clone was seen a few times. The CDR3 spells CASSRTRVSYNEQFF. CDR3 DNA sequence: TGTGCCAGCAGTAGAACCAGGGTCTCCTACAATGAGCAGTTCTTC. The rearrangement uses TRBV6-5 and TRBJ2-1, with D maybe TRBD1 (5 bases). CDR3 size: 15 residues. V lost 5 bases and J lost 0, with 11 bases in between. CDR1 MNHEY and CDR2 SVGAGI come from the germline V gene.

The V and J genes are TRBV5-1 and TRBJ2-7, with a tentative D call TRBD1 (6 bases). V lost 5 bases and J lost 6, with 21 bases in between. The CDR3 totals 15 residues. Germline V CDR1 and CDR2: SGHRS, YFSETQ. This CDR3 reads CASRSWDTSRSEQYF. The CDR3 coding sequence is TGCGCCAGCAGAAGCTGGGACACCTCTCGAAGCGAGCAGTACTTC.

The rearrangement uses TRBV15 and TRBJ2-7; weak D call: TRBD2 (7 bases). The CDR3 runs to 15 residues. The ends were cut back, 1 base at V and 3 bases at J, with 13 bases in the middle. The germline gives CDR1 LNHNV, CDR2 YYDKDF (reference sequence). The CDR3 loop reads CATSRAGEGFYEQYF. CDR3 DNA sequence: TGTGCCACCAGCAGAGCAGGGGAGGGATTCTACGAGCAGTACTTC. The full variable domain, completed using reference TRBV15 and TRBJ2-7, is DAMVIQNPRYQVTQFGKPVTLSCSQTLNHNVMYWYQQKSSQAPKLLFHYYDKDFNNEADTPDNFQSRRPNTSFCFLDIRSPGLGDTAMYLCATSRAGEGFYEQYFGPGTRLTVT.

The sample holds a few counts of this clone. The chain has TRBV4-2 and TRBJ2-1; D gene uncertain. Germline values: CDR1 LGHNA, CDR2 YNFKEQ. V was trimmed by 1 base and J by 0 bases, leaving 10 bases between them. The length of the CDR3 is 16 residues. In nucleotides, the CDR3 is TGTGCCAGCAGCCAAGGAATTTACAGCTCCTACAATGAGCAGTTCTTC. Encoded protein: CASSQGIYSSYNEQFF.

Only a few counts were recorded for this clone. The chain recombines TRBV7-9 with TRBJ1-5, with D possibly being TRBD1 (5 bases). The CDR3 is 15 residues long. CDR1 is SEHNR, CDR2 FQNEAQ, per germline (reference sequence). V lost 2 bases and J lost 7, with 15 bases in between. CDR3 nucleotides: TGTGCCAGCAGCTTACAGGGCCCATCCGGACAGCCCCAGCATTTT. Amino acids: CASSLQGPSGQPQHF.

This chain joins TRBV29-1 and TRBJ1-5; perhaps TRBD1 as D (6 bases). The CDR3 is 13 amino acids. V was trimmed by 4 bases and J by 1 base, leaving 8 bases between them. In germline, CDR1 is SQVTM, CDR2 ANQGSEA. The CDR3 sequence: CSVGTGSNQPQHF. The CDR3 DNA reads as TGCAGCGTTGGAACAGGGAGCAATCAGCCCCAGCATTTT.